The 14 T cell receptor beta chains reported below all come from one sample, sequenced in a study of breast tumors, draining lymph nodes, adjacent tissues. MiXCR was run by TCRdb on the multiplex PCR reads, yielding one entry per CDR3 protein. The repertoire holds around 140,000 distinct CDR3 sequences, with about 20% as singletons. Samples came from axillary lymph nodes draining the breast cancer. The sequenced material came from axillary lymph node tissue. Receptors were obtained from a female donor with breast cancer. Some clones in this sample may be carry-over from other donors' samples.

Remarks on this clonotype: Possible read error: a much larger clone is one base away. The chain has TRBV6-2 or TRBV6-3 and TRBJ2-1, with unresolved D. In germline, CDR1 is MNHEY, CDR2 SVGEGT. V was clipped by 5 bases and J by 5 bases, with 16 bases between them. The CDR3 sequence is 15 residues long. The CDR3 region has the DNA TGTGCCAGCAGTCTACCTGCTTGGTCCGACAATGAGCAGTTCTTC. It specifies CASSLPAWSDNEQFF.

The chain is built from TRBV25-1 and TRBJ1-2; 10 bases line up with TRBD1. The CDR3 is 14 residues long. The germline V gene encodes CDR1 MGHDK and CDR2 SYGVNS. Losses at the gene ends were 4 bases for V and 4 bases for J; bases not matched to a gene: 3. CDR3 protein: CASSGGQGTYGYTF. In nucleotides, the CDR3 is TGTGCCAGCAGTGGGGGACAGGGGACCTATGGCTACACCTTC.

As for this clonotype: A read error is possible here, since a much larger clone lies one base away. A read error is likely, as this CDR3 ends without the conserved phenylalanine or tryptophan. V and J are TRBV30 and TRBJ2-5; D might be TRBD2 (6 bases). Germline CDR1 and CDR2: GTSNPN and SVGIG (reference sequence). The V end was cut by 0 bases, the J end by 2 bases, with 13 bases between. This CDR3 region has 15 residues. The CDR3 DNA sequence: TGTGCCTGGAGTGTTGGGGACTTCTTACAAGAGACCCAGTACCTC. Protein product: CAWSVGDFLQETQYL.

Concerning this clonotype: At one of its ends the junction is not consistent with the germline gene, which may arise from a read error. This rearrangement joins TRBV10-3 to TRBJ1-6; perhaps TRBD1 as D (5 bases). The germline CDR1 and CDR2 sequences are ENHRY and SYGVKD. The CDR3 loop spans 14 amino acids. Written as DNA, the CDR3 is TGTGCCACCAGTGTAGGGCAGGGTGACTCACCCCTCCACTTT. Its protein product is CATSVGQGDSPLHF.

This clonotype was detected ten times or more. This chain links TRBV3-1 with TRBJ1-2; no firm D call. This CDR3 region has 13 residues. The V end was cut by 1 base, the J end by 4 bases, with 7 bases between. CDR1 is LGHDT and CDR2 is YNNKEL in the germline V gene (reference sequence). The CDR3: CASSQGAGYGYTF. As DNA, the CDR3 is TGTGCCAGCAGCCAAGGGGCAGGCTATGGCTACACCTTC. Supplemented by reference TRBV3-1 and TRBJ1-2, the full variable domain reads DTAVSQTPKYLVTQMGNDKSIKCEQNLGHDTMYWYKQDSKKFLKIMFSYNNKELIINETVPNRFSPKSPDKAHLNLHINSLELGDSAVYFCASSQGAGYGYTFGSGTRLTVV.

This clonotype has ten or more counts. This sequence joins TRBV6-4 and TRBJ1-6; D may be TRBD1 (6 bases). Per the germline V gene, CDR1 is MRHNA and CDR2 is SNTAGT. V lost 2 bases, J lost 6 bases, and 11 bases lay in between. This CDR3 has 15 residues. CDR3 residues: CASSDGQGINSPLHF. In DNA, the CDR3 is TGTGCCAGCAGTGACGGGCAGGGGATTAATTCACCCCTCCACTTT.

On this clonotype: A much larger clone differs from this one at a single base, so this may be a read error. This chain joins TRBV6-2 or TRBV6-3 and TRBJ2-7; D gene unclear. Trimming shortened V by 1 base and J by 6 bases, and 7 bases separated the two germline ends. This CDR3 is 12 amino acids long. In germline, CDR1 is MNHEY, CDR2 SVGEGT. CDR3 sequence: CASSYWGSEQYF. The CDR3 DNA sequence: TGTGCCAGCAGTTACTGGGGAAGCGAGCAGTACTTC.

This clonotype was observed many times. This sequence joins TRBV2 and TRBJ1-2, with TRBD1 identical over 12 bases. Germline lookup yields CDR1 SNHLY and CDR2 FYNNEI. V lost 9 bases to trimming and J lost 4 bases; unmatched junction nucleotides: 9. The CDR3 has 15 amino acids. The CDR3 DNA is TGTGCCAGAGGGGGACAGGGGGCGTCTGGCTATGGCTACACCTTC. It translates to CARGGQGASGYGYTF.

This clonotype was picked up many times. CDR3 amino acids: CASSVGGLNSPLHF. The CDR3 bases are TGTGCCAGCAGCGTAGGGGGGCTCAATTCACCCCTCCACTTT. This rearrangement joins TRBV9 to TRBJ1-6, with a weak D call TRBD1 (6 bases). Germline V lookup: CDR1 SGDLS, CDR2 YYNGEE. V was trimmed by 0 bases and J by 7 bases, leaving 8 bases between them. This CDR3 contains 14 residues. Using reference TRBV9 and TRBJ1-6 for the parts outside the CDR3, the full variable domain is DSGVTQTPKHLITATGQRVTLRCSPRSGDLSVYWYQQSLDQGLQFLIQYYNGEERAKGNILERFSAQQFPDLHSELNLSSLELGDSALYFCASSVGGLNSPLHFGNGTRLTVT.

This clonotype was detected a few times. The V and J genes are TRBV11-2 and TRBJ2-7, with 7 nucleotides matching TRBD2. There are 15 residues in the CDR3. Germline CDR1 reads SGHAT; CDR2 reads FQNNGV. Trimming cost V 5 bases and J 0 bases; bases outside gene matches: 7. The CDR3 sequence is CASSPIAGFSYEQYF. In DNA form, the CDR3 reads TGTGCCAGCAGCCCTATAGCGGGTTTCTCCTACGAGCAGTACTTC.

Comment on this clonotype: A much larger clonotype is one base distant, so this may be a read error. The chain combines TRBV2 with TRBJ1-4; D unclear. CDR1 is SNHLY, CDR2 FYNNEI, per germline. The CDR3 is made up of 14 amino acids. V was pared by 8 bases and J by 10 bases, with 20 bases between. The CDR3 DNA is TGTGCCAGCGGGAGGCAAGTTTCGGCCGGAAAACTGTTTTTT. Translated, it gives CASGRQVSAGKLFF.

This clonotype was seen once. This sequence joins TRBV12-3 or TRBV12-4 and TRBJ1-1, with D hard to call. V lost 3 bases to trimming and J lost 4 bases, with 15 bases between them. This CDR3 comprises 15 residues. The CDR3 reads CASSFLEMGGTEAFF. In DNA, the CDR3 is TGTGCCAGCAGTTTTTTAGAAATGGGTGGCACTGAAGCTTTCTTT.

This clonotype has at least ten counts. The chain is built from TRBV11-3 and TRBJ2-1; a possible D gene is TRBD2 (6 bases). CDR1 is SGHNT, CDR2 YENEEA, per germline. CDR3 length: 15 amino acids. V was shortened by 1 base and J by 10 bases, with 17 bases between the two germline ends. Here the CDR3 reads CASSLGRGGMEEQFF. DNA of the CDR3: TGTGCCAGCAGCTTAGGGCGGGGCGGCATGGAGGAGCAGTTCTTC.

In this sample, this clonotype turned up once. A read error may explain this, as a much larger clone is one base away. The chain recombines TRBV3-1 with TRBJ2-7, with D perhaps matching TRBD1 (5 bases). The germline V gene encodes CDR1 LGHDT and CDR2 YNNKEL (reference sequence). The CDR3 loop spans 13 amino acids. Trimming removed 0 bases from V and 6 bases from J, with 9 bases in between. CDR3 amino acids: CASSQETEAEQYF. For the CDR3, the DNA is TGTGCCAGCAGCCAAGAGACAGAAGCCGAGCAGTACTTC.